The 18 T cell receptor beta chains presented below share a single source sample, sequenced in a study of tumor-infiltrating lymphocytes in primary liver carcinoma. Co-extraction of both nucleic acids (RNA and DNA) used about 18-31 mg of unsorted bulk tissue. TCR beta cDNA came from about 470 ng total RNA, primed with a constant-region primer. Libraries for TCR beta were built through three nested multiplex PCR rounds, which together made up a slightly modified ARM-PCR procedure. Amplification in the first two PCR rounds was performed using TRBV1-TRBV30 forward primers and a C-beta reverse primer for approximately 10 cycles each. In TCRdb, the multiplex PCR reads were re-called with MiXCR into one record per CDR3 protein. The sample comprises almost 45,000 distinct CDR3 sequences, 60% to 80% of which are singletons, and roughly two fifths rests with the top ten. The sample was tumor-adjacent normal liver tissue. The receptors originated from a woman aged 30 to 39 with primary liver carcinoma and hepatitis B virus infection.

A remark on this clonotype: Mismatch with germline at one junction end may stem from a read error. The genes are TRBV4-3 and TRBJ2-1; a weak D match, TRBD1 (6 bases). Looked up from germline, CDR1 is LGHNA and CDR2 is YSLEER. CDR3 length equals 14 residues. The CDR3 sequence: CANSHTGLFNEQFF. The CDR3 DNA reads as TGCGCCAACAGCCACACAGGGTTGTTCAATGAGCAGTTCTTC.

This clonotype occurred many times. The gene calls are TRBV7-3 and TRBJ2-1; D possibly corresponds to TRBD1 (6 bases). The CDR3 contains 15 residues. V shed 5 bases and J shed 2 bases, with 13 bases lying between them. The germline CDR1 and CDR2 sequences are SGHTA and FQGTGA. DNA for the CDR3: TGTGCCAGCAGCCCTCAGGGGTCCGCCTACAATGAGCAGTTCTTC. The encoded protein is CASSPQGSAYNEQFF.

Comments on this clonotype: The germline gene is not matched at one end of the junction; a read error may be the cause. V and J are TRBV6-5 and TRBJ2-1; D possibly corresponds to TRBD2 (6 bases). The CDR3 is 15 residues long. Germline CDR1 is MNHEY and CDR2 is SVGAGI. As DNA, the CDR3 is TGTGCCAGCAGTAGGGACTGGAGCCCCTACAATGAGCAATTCTTC. Translating it yields CASSRDWSPYNEQFF.

Ten or more counts support this clonotype. Relative to the germline gene, one junction end is altered; a read error may explain this. The chain uses TRBV11-2 and TRBJ2-1, with unresolved D. Germline CDR1 SGHAT, CDR2 FQNNGV. The CDR3 extends over 16 amino acids. In DNA form, the CDR3 reads TGTGCCAGCGGCGCAGACCCGGGTAGCTCCTACAATGAGCAGTTTTTC. It is translated as CASGADPGSSYNEQFF. The complete variable domain, with remaining parts taken from reference TRBV11-2 and TRBJ2-1, reads EAGVAQSPRYKIIEKRQSVAFWCNPISGHATLYWYQQILGQGPKLLIQFQNNGVVDDSQLPKDRFSAERLKGVDSTLKIQPAKLEDSAVYLCASGADPGSSYNEQFFGPGTRLTVL.

Note on this clonotype: A junction end diverges from the germline sequence, so it may reflect a read error. The J gene is TRBJ2-1, the V gene TRBV11-2; possible D gene TRBD1, 5 bases. This CDR3 comprises 14 residues. CDR1 and CDR2 (germline): SGHAT, FQNNGV. The CDR3 loop reads CASSHQGAYNEQFF. The CDR3 DNA sequence: TGTGCCAGCAGTCATCAAGGGGCCTACAACGAGCAGTTCTTC.

Note on this clonotype: One end of the junction is discordant with germline, which a read error may explain. This chain uses TRBV7-8 with TRBJ1-2; no reliable D call. This CDR3 has 14 amino acids. CDR1 and CDR2 (germline): SGHVS, FQNEAQ. The CDR3 is CASSIASANYGYTF. In DNA, the CDR3 is TGTGCCAGCAGCATAGCATCAGCTAACTATGGCTACACCTTC.

Note on this clonotype: Likely a read error: the CDR3 ends without its conserved phenylalanine or tryptophan. The CDR3 DNA is TGTGCCAGCACCTTAGATGGGACCCTCCGGTACGAGCAGTACATC. This codes for CASTLDGTLRYEQYI. The V call is TRBV7-8, the J call TRBJ2-7, with D tentatively TRBD1 or TRBD2 (5 bases each). Germline V gives CDR1 SGHVS, CDR2 FQNEAQ. This CDR3 region has 15 residues.

This chain links TRBV5-6 with TRBJ2-7; possible D gene TRBD2, 5 bases. This CDR3 has 12 residues. V was trimmed by 9 bases and J by 6 bases, leaving 16 bases between them. Per the germline V gene, CDR1 is SGHDT and CDR2 is YYEEEE. The CDR3 region is CATGWKGFEQYF. The CDR3, as DNA: TGTGCCACGGGGTGGAAGGGCTTCGAGCAGTACTTC.

Regarding this clonotype: One junction end does not reproduce the germline sequence, and a read error may be involved. V and J are TRBV6-4 and TRBJ2-2; 9 nucleotides agree with TRBD2. The CDR3 spans 14 residues. Germline loops: CDR1 MRHNA, CDR2 SNTAGT. This chain's CDR3 is CASSDSGSTEELFF. The CDR3 region has the DNA TGTGCCAGCAGTGATAGCGGGAGCACCGAGGAGCTGTTTTTT.

The chain combines TRBV5-6 with TRBJ1-2, with D hard to call. Trimming stripped 8 bases from V and 7 bases from J, with 15 bases between. Germline V lookup: CDR1 SGHDT, CDR2 YYEEEE. CDR3 length: 12 amino acids. The CDR3 DNA sequence: TGTGCCAGTAGCGCCACGATAACTGGCTACACCTTC. Protein sequence: CASSATITGYTF. Looking up the rest from reference TRBV5-6 and TRBJ1-2 gives the full variable domain: DAGVTQSPTHLIKTRGQQVTLRCSPKSGHDTVSWYQQALGQGPQFIFQYYEEEERQRGNFPDRFSGHQFPNYSSELNVNALLLGDSALYLCASSATITGYTFGSGTRLTVV.

As regards this clonotype: A read error may produce the germline difference seen at one junction end. The chain recombines TRBV5-6 with TRBJ1-2, with 8 bases aligning to TRBD1. Germline V gene data show CDR1 as SGHDT and CDR2 as YYEEEE. The CDR3 length is 15 residues. CDR3 nucleotide sequence: TGTGCCAGCACCTCCCGGCGGACAGGGTGCTATGGTTACACCTTC. Protein: CASTSRRTGCYGYTF.

The J gene is TRBJ2-5, the V gene TRBV11-2; a possible D gene is TRBD1 (6 bases). The V gene lost 5 bases and the J gene lost 3 bases, with 19 bases spanning the gap. Germline V lookup: CDR1 SGHAT, CDR2 FQNNGV. The CDR3 runs 16 residues. This CDR3 reads CASSTGAGDAKETQYF. The CDR3 DNA is TGTGCCAGCAGCACAGGAGCAGGGGACGCGAAAGAGACCCAGTACTTC.

By share, this clonotype counts as medium-sized. The chain uses TRBV11-1 and TRBJ2-5, with D perhaps assigned TRBD1 or TRBD2 (5 bases each). V lost 2 bases and J 5 bases, leaving 24 bases between the germline ends. Germline assignment: CDR1 SGHAT and CDR2 FQDESV (reference sequence). The CDR3 totals 18 residues. The CDR3: CASSLPRAPRKRDETQYF. For the CDR3, the DNA is TGTGCCAGCAGCTTACCCAGGGCCCCGCGGAAGAGGGATGAGACCCAGTACTTC.

CDR3 bases: TGTGCCAGTAGATCGACAGGAGGCTCCTACGAGCAGTACTTC. Encoded protein: CASRSTGGSYEQYF. V is TRBV19 and J is TRBJ2-7, with a weak D call TRBD1 (6 bases). CDR1 and CDR2 from the germline V gene are LNHDA and SQIVND (reference sequence). The CDR3 consists of 14 residues. V lost 6 bases and J lost 0, with 12 bases in between.

This clonotype was observed at least ten times. CDR3 region: CASNARTGGPVGANVLTF. For the CDR3, the DNA is TGTGCCAGCAACGCAAGGACAGGGGGCCCCGTAGGGGCCAACGTCCTGACTTTC. The chain joins TRBV4-2 to TRBJ2-6, with TRBD1 matching over 11 bases. The CDR3 contains 18 residues. V was pared by 7 bases and J by 4 bases, with 12 bases of the junction left unmatched. Germline V gene sequence: CDR1 LGHNA, CDR2 YNFKEQ.

With regard to this clonotype: Likely a read error: the CDR3 ends without its conserved phenylalanine or tryptophan. The genes are TRBV11-2 and TRBJ2-1, with TRBD2 as a possible D gene (6 bases). Between the trimmed V and J ends, which lost 4 bases and 5 bases, there was a span of 18 bases. This CDR3 spans 16 amino acids. Germline V gene sequence: CDR1 SGHAT, CDR2 FQNNGV. The DNA for the CDR3 is TGTGCCAGCAGCTGGGGGAGACTGGCGGGGAACAATGAGCAGTTCTTA. It translates to CASSWGRLAGNNEQFL.

As regards this clonotype: Given the absence of the conserved phenylalanine or tryptophan at the CDR3 end, a read error is likely. The CDR3, as DNA: TGTGCCAGCAGCTTGAAGGACAGGACGCACAGCTCCTACGAGCAGTACTCC. Residues: CASSLKDRTHSSYEQYS. The V call is TRBV5-5, the J call TRBJ2-7, with 7 nucleotides matching TRBD1. Germline loops: CDR1 SGHKS, CDR2 YYEKEE (reference sequence). CDR3 length: 17 residues. Germline trimming cut 1 base from V and 0 bases from J; bases unmatched to any gene: 10.

This clonotype was seen ten or more times. V and J are TRBV28 and TRBJ2-2; D is unresolved. Looked up from germline, CDR1 is MDHEN and CDR2 is SYDVKM. The CDR3 length is 14 residues. With 6 bases removed from V and 5 bases from J, the gap between germline ends came to 13 bases. The CDR3 sequence is CASRNSPGTGELFF. CDR3 sequence (DNA): TGTGCCAGCAGAAATTCACCCGGGACCGGGGAGCTGTTTTTT.